This T cell receptor (beta chain) originates from a study of Ad26.COV2.S vaccination and SARS-CoV-2 variants. Sequencing used immunoSEQ multiplex PCR; TCRdb keeps in-frame clones, though not all of them. The table lists some 410,000 clones, approximately 90% of them singletons. This clone was observed a handful of times. As yet, its antigen is unknown. Stated treatment: around 19 received Ad26.COV2.S at low or high dose, single or two shots; 5 received placebo; per-sample allocation not given. Specimen acquisition occurred on day 63 following the initial vaccine or placebo injection. Vaccine was an Ad26 vector expressing Wuhan-strain SARS-CoV-2 spike. Study findings and constraints: Breadth and depth estimates from TCRs may understate total T cell responses.

The germline CDR1 and CDR2 sequences are SEHNR and FQNEAQ (reference sequence). Trimming removed 1 base from V and 1 base from J, with 5 bases in between. This CDR3 region has 15 residues. This receptor was taken from a person aged 18-65 years who received the Ad26.COV2.S COVID-19 vaccine or a placebo. The chain joins TRBV7-9 to TRBJ1-6, with D tentatively TRBD1 (5 bases). The sequenced sample was peripheral blood, obtained in a trial of Ad26.COV2.S vaccine versus placebo. Here the CDR3 DNA reads TGTGCCAGCAGCTTAGGACAGTCCTATAATTCACCCCTCCACTTT. This codes for CASSLGQSYNSPLHF. Together with reference TRBV7-9 and TRBJ1-6, the CDR3 gives the full variable domain: DTGVSQNPRHKITKRGQNVTFRCDPISEHNRLYWYRQTLGQGPEFLTYFQNEAQLEKSRLLSDRFSAERPKGSFSTLEIQRTEQGDSAMYLCASSLGQSYNSPLHFGNGTRLTVT.